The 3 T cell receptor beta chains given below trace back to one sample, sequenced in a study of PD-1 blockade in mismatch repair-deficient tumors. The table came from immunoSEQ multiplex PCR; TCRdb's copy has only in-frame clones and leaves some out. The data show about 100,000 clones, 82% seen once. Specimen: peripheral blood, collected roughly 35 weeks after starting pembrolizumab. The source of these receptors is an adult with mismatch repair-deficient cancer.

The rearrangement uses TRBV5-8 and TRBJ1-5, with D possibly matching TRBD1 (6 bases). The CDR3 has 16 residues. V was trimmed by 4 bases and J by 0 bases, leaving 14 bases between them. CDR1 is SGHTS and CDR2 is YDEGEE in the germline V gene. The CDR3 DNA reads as TGTGCCAGCAGCCGGGGGGACATGGATAGCAATCAGCCCCAGCATTTT. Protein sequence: CASSRGDMDSNQPQHF.

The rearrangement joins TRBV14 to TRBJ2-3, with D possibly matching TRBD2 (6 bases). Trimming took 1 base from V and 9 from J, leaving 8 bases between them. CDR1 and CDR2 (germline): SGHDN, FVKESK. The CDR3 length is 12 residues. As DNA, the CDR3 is TGTGCCAGCAGCCAAGTCGGGGGAACGCAGTATTTT. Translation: CASSQVGGTQYF.

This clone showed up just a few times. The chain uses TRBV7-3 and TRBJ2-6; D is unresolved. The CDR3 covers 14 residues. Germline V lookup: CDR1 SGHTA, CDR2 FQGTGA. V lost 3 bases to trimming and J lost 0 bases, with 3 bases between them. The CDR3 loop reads CASSLDSGANVLTF. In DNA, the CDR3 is TGTGCCAGCAGCTTGGACTCTGGGGCCAACGTCCTGACTTTC.